This TCR beta chain originates from a study of graft-versus-host responses after intestinal transplantation. Study-level information: Anti-thymocyte globulin induction was given to all recipients, followed by tacrolimus and steroids for 2 to 3 years.

Profiled with immunoSEQ multiplex PCR; TCRdb holds only in-frame clones, not every one. This sample yields about 90,000 clones, of which roughly 91% are seen a single time; around 1.1% belongs to the top ten. Study-level points and caveats: Some patients had graft-donor T cell macrochimerism, and their allografts showed high graft-versus-host to host-versus-graft clonal ratios. Present in recipient marrow, GvH clones included some that appeared first in ileum or blood.

With respect to this clone: Its antigen is not known.

Sample: unstimulated CD8+ T cells sorted from spleen or lymph node cells, taken before transplant. This receptor was identified in a human donor who was the organ donor for an intestinal transplant.

The DNA for the CDR3 is TGTGCCAGCAGCGTAGCTATCGGGGTTGACTATGGCTACACCTTC. Translated: CASSVAIGVDYGYTF. The V gene is TRBV9, the J gene TRBJ1-2; D gene unclear. CDR3 length equals 15 residues. V lost 0 bases, J lost 3 bases, and 12 bases lay in between. Looked up from germline, CDR1 is SGDLS and CDR2 is YYNGEE.